A selection of T cell receptor beta chains follows, all from one sample in a study of human T cells and chemical hapten exposure. TCRdb ran MiXCR on the RACE reads and lists one entry per CDR3 protein. Here the sample spans some 96,000 distinct CDR3 sequences, over 7.5% being singletons. Sample: whole blood, taken in connection with sensitization to the hapten diphenylcyclopropenone (DPC). These receptors were taken from a woman in her thirties or forties with alopecia areata. Some clones in this sample may be carry-over from other donors' samples. The CDR3 runs from the conserved cysteine through the conserved F or W. D genes are given only for firm matches. Where a row states a size, it is once, few, many or the class of an expanded clone; other rows omit it.

TRBD2	TRBJ2-1	TRBV4-3	few	TGCGCCAGCAGCCAAGTTGCCGCGGGAGGGCCGGAGGAGCAGTTCTTC	CASSQVAAGGPEEQFF
NA	TRBJ1-5	TRBV25-1	NA	TGTGCCAGCAGTGAAGGGCAGGGCCAGCCCCAGCATTTT	CASSEGQGQPQHF
TRBD2	TRBJ2-5	TRBV28	NA	TGTGCCAGCAGCATCGGGGTGGGACTAGCGGAACAAGAGACCCAGTACTTC	CASSIGVGLAEQETQYF
NA	TRBJ1-5	TRBV5-1	NA	TGCGCCAGCAGCTTGGGTGGGGTTGGCAATCAGCCCCAGCATTTT	CASSLGGVGNQPQHF
NA	TRBJ2-7	TRBV10-1	few	TGCGCCAGCAGGGTAGCGGCACCCGCCGAGCAGTACTTC	CASRVAAPAEQYF
NA	TRBJ1-2	TRBV10-3	NA	TGTGCCAGCCGGGCGCTGGGGATTAACTATGGCTACACCTTC	CASRALGINYGYTF
NA	TRBJ1-1	TRBV29-1	NA	TGCAGCGTAATGATCGACAGAAACACTGAAGCTTTCTTT	CSVMIDRNTEAFF
NA	TRBJ1-6	TRBV4-3	many	TGCGCCAGCAGCCAAGACCATGAGAGGGCGAGCTCCTATAATTCACCCCTCCACTTT	CASSQDHERASSYNSPLHF
TRBD1	TRBJ1-2	TRBV30	many	TGTGCCTGGAGTGCCGGGACAGGGTATGGCTACACCTTC	CAWSAGTGYGYTF
TRBD1	TRBJ1-2	TRBV2	many	TGTGCCAGCAGGGACACAGGGGGCGTTAATGGCTACACCTTC	CASRDTGGVNGYTF
TRBD1	TRBJ1-1	TRBV7-3	many	TGTGCCAGCAGCTTAAATCCAGGGGGAAACACTGAAGCTTTCTTT	CASSLNPGGNTEAFF
NA	TRBJ1-3	TRBV9	many	TGTGCCAGCAGCGCGCAGGGCGACACCATATATTTT	CASSAQGDTIYF
TRBD2	TRBJ2-5	TRBV14	NA	TGTGCCAGCAGCCAAGGTCTGGGACTAGCGGGCGAAGAGACCCAGTACTTC	CASSQGLGLAGEETQYF
NA	TRBJ2-1	TRBV12-3/TRBV12-4	many	TGTGCCAGCAGTTTAGTCCACACTGGATCCTACAATGAGCAGTTCTTC	CASSLVHTGSYNEQFF